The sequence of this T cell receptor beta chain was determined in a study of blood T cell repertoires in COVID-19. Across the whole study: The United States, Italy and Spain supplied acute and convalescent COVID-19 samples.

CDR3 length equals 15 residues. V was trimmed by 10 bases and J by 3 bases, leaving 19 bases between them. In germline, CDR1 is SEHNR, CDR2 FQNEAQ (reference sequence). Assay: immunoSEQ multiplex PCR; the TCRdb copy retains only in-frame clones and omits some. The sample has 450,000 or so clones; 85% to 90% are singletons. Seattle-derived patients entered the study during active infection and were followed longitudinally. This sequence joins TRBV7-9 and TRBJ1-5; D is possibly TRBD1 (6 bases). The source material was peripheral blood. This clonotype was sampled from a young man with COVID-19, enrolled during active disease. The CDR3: CATSPWTDNNQPQHF. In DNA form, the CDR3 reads TGTGCCACTTCCCCATGGACAGACAACAATCAGCCCCAGCATTTT.